Following are 27 T cell receptor beta chains from one sample sequenced in a study of OX40 agonist ivuxolimab in advanced cancers. The library was built by means of the immunoSEQ multiplex PCR assay. TCRdb retrieved this table from immuneACCESS and kept in-frame rearrangements only. Not all clones are present; in checked studies, unresolved V genes account for under half, and no reason is known for the remainder. The sample data list 100,000 or so clones, and roughly 95% of these were observed just once. Jointly, the top ten make up about 2% of the sample. This material consisted of CD4+ or CD8+ T cells sorted from blood, taken in a trial of the OX40 agonist ivuxolimab. Receptors originate from an adult with an advanced solid tumor such as melanoma, head and neck, liver or kidney cancer.

The chain combines TRBV11-2 with TRBJ2-7, with no clear D. Germline-derived CDR1 and CDR2 are SGHAT and FQNNGV. V was shortened by 1 base and J by 2 bases, with 6 bases between the two germline ends. This CDR3 spans 13 amino acids. CDR3 residues: CASSLGFTYEQYF. DNA for the CDR3: TGTGCCAGCAGCTTAGGGTTTACCTACGAGCAGTACTTC.

The chain combines TRBV4-1 with TRBJ2-6; D remains unclear. The germline V gene encodes CDR1 MGHRA and CDR2 YSYEKL. Trimming removed 0 bases from V and 1 base from J, with 7 bases in between. The CDR3 length is 16 residues. CDR3 sequence reads: CASSQEFGSGANVLTF. The CDR3 DNA follows: TGCGCCAGCAGCCAAGAATTCGGGTCTGGGGCCAACGTCCTGACTTTC.

The CDR3 coding sequence is TGTGCCAGCCGGGACAGGGGACAGCCCCAGCATTTT. The encoded protein is CASRDRGQPQHF. The chain is built from TRBV27 and TRBJ1-5; 10 bases map to TRBD1. Germline CDR1 MNHEY, CDR2 SMNVEV (reference sequence). The CDR3 consists of 12 residues. The V and J ends lost 8 bases and 7 bases, in that order; junction bases with no gene match: 2.

V usage is TRBV28 and J usage is TRBJ2-1; D may be TRBD2 (5 bases). Trimming pared 2 bases from V and 9 bases from J, leaving 11 bases between. The CDR3 is made up of 13 amino acids. Per germline, CDR1 MDHEN and CDR2 SYDVKM. The CDR3 DNA sequence: TGTGCCAGCAGTTTAAGAGGGAGAGGTGAGCAGTTCTTC. The encoded protein is CASSLRGRGEQFF. The full variable domain, completed using reference TRBV28 and TRBJ2-1, is DVKVTQSSRYLVKRTGEKVFLECVQDMDHENMFWYRQDPGLGLRLIYFSYDVKMKEKGDIPEGYSVSREKKERFSLILESASTNQTSMYLCASSLRGRGEQFFGPGTRLTVL.

This clone was detected a few times. V usage is TRBV7-9 and J usage is TRBJ2-7; D remains unclear. V lost 3 bases, J lost 2 bases, and 11 bases lay in between. The germline gives CDR1 SEHNR, CDR2 FQNEAQ (reference sequence). The CDR3 has 14 amino acids. The CDR3 nucleotides are TGTGCCAGCAGCTTGGGTATGGTAGCCTACGAGCAGTACTTC. Translating gives CASSLGMVAYEQYF. The whole variable domain, filled in from reference TRBV7-9 and TRBJ2-7, reads DTGVSQNPRHKITKRGQNVTFRCDPISEHNRLYWYRQTLGQGPEFLTYFQNEAQLEKSRLLSDRFSAERPKGSFSTLEIQRTEQGDSAMYLCASSLGMVAYEQYFGPGTRLTVT.

The chain carries TRBV10-3 and TRBJ2-7, with D possibly TRBD2 on 6 matching bases. Deletions cut 8 bases from V and 0 bases from J, with 14 bases between. The germline V gene encodes CDR1 ENHRY and CDR2 SYGVKD. The CDR3 runs 14 residues. The CDR3 nucleotides read TGTGCCATCCGAGCGGGCTACGTCTCCTACGAGCAGTACTTC. Protein: CAIRAGYVSYEQYF.

J is TRBJ1-5 and V is TRBV4-1; maybe TRBD1 (5 bases). Trimming cost V 0 bases and J 3 bases, with 12 bases left between them. Germline V gives CDR1 MGHRA, CDR2 YSYEKL. The CDR3 loop spans 16 amino acids. The CDR3 reads CASSQEVFRDNQPQHF. The DNA of the CDR3 is TGCGCCAGCAGCCAAGAGGTCTTCAGGGACAATCAGCCCCAGCATTTT.

The CDR3 sequence is CASSLVVGRGQEQYF. The CDR3, as DNA: TGTGCCAGCAGCTTAGTGGTCGGGCGGGGACAGGAGCAGTACTTC. The chain employs TRBV7-9 and TRBJ2-5; 8 nucleotides line up with TRBD1. The CDR3 length is 15 residues. The V gene's germline CDR1 is SEHNR and CDR2 FQNEAQ (reference sequence). V trimming: 1 base; J trimming: 11 bases; junction bases outside the gene matches: 12.

V and J are TRBV6-5 and TRBJ2-7; TRBD2 might be the D (6 bases). Germline CDR1 and CDR2: MNHEY and SVGAGI. V lost 8 bases and J 0 bases, leaving 17 bases between the germline ends. The CDR3 consists of 15 residues. The CDR3: CASAPEGQSSYEQYF. The CDR3 DNA follows: TGTGCCAGCGCCCCGGAGGGGCAGTCCTCCTACGAGCAGTACTTC.

This chain joins TRBV4-1 and TRBJ1-2; 7 nucleotides agree with TRBD1. The CDR3 loop spans 16 amino acids. The J segment lost 0 bases and the V segment lost 0 bases, leaving 4 bases of the junction unmatched. Germline values: CDR1 MGHRA, CDR2 YSYEKL. Written as DNA, the CDR3 is TGCGCCAGCAGCCAAGATAGTGGGACAGCTAACTATGGCTACACCTTC. This gives the protein CASSQDSGTANYGYTF.

A single count supports this clone. This rearrangement joins TRBV19 to TRBJ2-1, with D hard to call. The germline V gene encodes CDR1 LNHDA and CDR2 SQIVND (reference sequence). This CDR3 is built from 13 residues. V was pared by 8 bases and J by 6 bases, with 14 bases between. The DNA of the CDR3 is TGTGCCAGTGGTAAACTCCTCGGCAATGAGCAGTTCTTC. Translating gives CASGKLLGNEQFF.

The V gene is TRBV15, the J gene TRBJ1-5, with D hard to call. The germline V and J ends were trimmed by 4 bases and 4 bases, with 5 bases remaining between them. Germline CDR1 and CDR2: LNHNV and YYDKDF (reference sequence). CDR3 length equals 12 residues. This CDR3 is CATSTYNQPQHF. Here the CDR3 DNA reads TGTGCCACCAGCACGTATAATCAGCCCCAGCATTTT.

This chain uses TRBV14 with TRBJ2-5, with D tentatively TRBD2 (6 bases). The CDR3 totals 13 residues. Deletions cut 1 base from V and 3 bases from J, with 6 bases between. The V gene's germline CDR1 is SGHDN and CDR2 FVKESK. This chain's CDR3 is CASSQGGEETQYF. The CDR3 DNA sequence: TGTGCCAGCAGCCAAGGGGGGGAAGAGACCCAGTACTTC.

The chain couples TRBV9 to TRBJ2-7, with TRBD1 as a possible D gene (6 bases). Trimming left V 4 bases short and J 0 bases short, with 11 bases between. The germline CDR1 and CDR2 sequences are SGDLS and YYNGEE. This CDR3 comprises 14 residues. The CDR3 sequence: CASSPQGSSYEQYF. The CDR3 DNA sequence: TGTGCCAGCAGCCCCCAGGGGAGCTCCTACGAGCAGTACTTC. Full variable domain (remainder filled in from reference TRBV9 and TRBJ2-7): DSGVTQTPKHLITATGQRVTLRCSPRSGDLSVYWYQQSLDQGLQFLIQYYNGEERAKGNILERFSAQQFPDLHSELNLSSLELGDSALYFCASSPQGSSYEQYFGPGTRLTVT.

The chain joins TRBV5-6 to TRBJ1-1; D gene unclear. CDR3 length equals 13 residues. CDR1 and CDR2 from the germline V gene are SGHDT and YYEEEE. V was cut by 0 bases and J by 7 bases, with 10 bases left in between. Written as DNA, the CDR3 is TGTGCCAGCAGCTTGGTACGACACCATGAAGCTTTCTTT. Translation: CASSLVRHHEAFF.

The chain combines TRBV2 with TRBJ1-1, with D maybe TRBD1 (5 bases). This CDR3 spans 13 amino acids. Trimming pared 8 bases from V and 5 bases from J, leaving 15 bases between. Germline values: CDR1 SNHLY, CDR2 FYNNEI. The CDR3 region has the DNA TGTGCCAGCTCACCGGGGGTGGGGACTGAAGCTTTCTTT. It encodes CASSPGVGTEAFF.

The genes are TRBV7-9 and TRBJ1-1; D not certain. The length of the CDR3 is 12 residues. The germline CDR1 and CDR2 sequences are SEHNR and FQNEAQ (reference sequence). Trimming removed 3 bases from V and 0 bases from J, with 2 bases in between. CDR3 in DNA: TGTGCCAGCAGCTTCATGAACACTGAAGCTTTCTTT. It is translated as CASSFMNTEAFF.

The CDR3 here is CASTIGASPLHF. CDR3 DNA: TGTGCCAGTACCATCGGGGCTTCACCCCTCCACTTT. V usage is TRBV19 and J usage is TRBJ1-6, with a weak D call TRBD1 (5 bases). The CDR3 runs to 12 residues. Germline values: CDR1 LNHDA, CDR2 SQIVND (reference sequence). The V end was cut by 7 bases, the J end by 9 bases, with 10 bases between.

The rearrangement joins TRBV18 to TRBJ2-1, with D tentatively TRBD1 or TRBD2 (5 bases each). Germline values: CDR1 KGHSH, CDR2 LQKENI. The V gene lost 2 bases and the J gene lost 10 bases, with 12 bases spanning the gap. The CDR3 spans 13 residues. The chain's CDR3 is CASSPLGRDEQFF. CDR3 bases: TGTGCCAGCTCACCATTGGGACGGGACGAGCAGTTCTTC.

This clone was observed once. The genes are TRBV27 and TRBJ2-2, with a possible D match to TRBD2 (6 bases). The V and J ends lost 8 bases and 1 base respectively, with 14 bases between them. This CDR3 is built from 15 residues. Germline V gene sequence: CDR1 MNHEY, CDR2 SMNVEV (reference sequence). The CDR3 DNA reads as TGTGCCAGCGGAACGTGGGGGGTGAACACCGGGGAGCTGTTTTTT. This gives the protein CASGTWGVNTGELFF.

V and J are TRBV29-1 and TRBJ1-2; no firm D call. Looked up from germline, CDR1 is SQVTM and CDR2 is ANQGSEA. The CDR3 totals 14 residues. The V gene lost 3 bases and the J gene lost 5 bases, with 16 bases spanning the gap. The CDR3 DNA reads TGCAGCGTTGAGACGGCAGAGCGAGATTATGGCTACACCTTC. This translates into CSVETAERDYGYTF.

This sequence joins TRBV27 and TRBJ2-7, with 9 bases fitting TRBD1. Germline values: CDR1 MNHEY, CDR2 SMNVEV (reference sequence). CDR3 length equals 13 residues. V dropped 7 bases and J dropped 3; count of bases not matched to a gene: 4. The CDR3 is CASKQGAHYEQYF. The CDR3 bases are TGTGCCAGCAAACAGGGGGCTCACTACGAGCAGTACTTC.

This chain links TRBV2 with TRBJ1-5; unclear D gene. V was cut by 0 bases and J by 2 bases, with 8 bases left in between. This CDR3 spans 15 amino acids. Germline values: CDR1 SNHLY, CDR2 FYNNEI. CDR3 nucleotides: TGTGCCAGCAGTGAAGCGCGGGCTGGCAATCAGCCCCAGCATTTT. Translating it yields CASSEARAGNQPQHF.

The chain recombines TRBV4-3 with TRBJ1-1; D unclear. The CDR3 contains 15 residues. Germline loops: CDR1 LGHNA, CDR2 YSLEER. Trimming removed 0 bases from V and 4 bases from J, with 12 bases in between. The CDR3, as DNA: TGCGCCAGCAGCCAAGATCGTGATGAGGTCACTGAAGCTTTCTTT. It translates to CASSQDRDEVTEAFF.

The CDR3 nucleotides read TGCGCCAGCAGCTTGGGTTACTCTAGGGGGGGCCTCTCCTACGAGCAGTACTTC. Translated: CASSLGYSRGGLSYEQYF. The chain combines TRBV5-1 with TRBJ2-7; a possible D gene is TRBD2 (7 bases). Germline V CDR1 and CDR2: SGHRS, YFSETQ. The CDR3 length is 18 residues. Trimming cost V 0 bases and J 0 bases, with 19 bases left between them.

This clone was seen just once. The chain carries TRBV28 and TRBJ2-1; 10 positions match TRBD2. With V trimmed by 8 bases and J by 7 bases, 11 bases remained unmatched. CDR3 size: 15 residues. CDR1 and CDR2 from the germline V gene are MDHEN and SYDVKM. The CDR3 protein is CASQPAGGPGNEQFF. CDR3 DNA sequence: TGTGCCAGCCAACCAGCGGGAGGGCCGGGGAATGAGCAGTTCTTC. Full variable domain (outside the CDR3, taken from reference TRBV28 and TRBJ2-1): DVKVTQSSRYLVKRTGEKVFLECVQDMDHENMFWYRQDPGLGLRLIYFSYDVKMKEKGDIPEGYSVSREKKERFSLILESASTNQTSMYLCASQPAGGPGNEQFFGPGTRLTVL.

The V gene is TRBV29-1, the J gene TRBJ1-1; D is perhaps TRBD1 (6 bases). V lost 7 bases and J 1 base, leaving 19 bases between the germline ends. In germline, CDR1 is SQVTM, CDR2 ANQGSEA. The CDR3 has 15 residues. The chain's CDR3 is CSGEGGGLGNTEAFF. CDR3 nucleotides: TGCAGCGGAGAGGGGGGAGGATTGGGGAACACTGAAGCTTTCTTT. Based on the CDR3 plus reference TRBV29-1 and TRBJ1-1, the full variable domain is SAVISQKPSRDICQRGTSLTIQCQVDSQVTMMFWYRQQPGQSLTLIATANQGSEATYESGFVIDKFPISRPNLTFSTLTVSNMSPEDSSIYLCSGEGGGLGNTEAFFGQGTRLTVV.